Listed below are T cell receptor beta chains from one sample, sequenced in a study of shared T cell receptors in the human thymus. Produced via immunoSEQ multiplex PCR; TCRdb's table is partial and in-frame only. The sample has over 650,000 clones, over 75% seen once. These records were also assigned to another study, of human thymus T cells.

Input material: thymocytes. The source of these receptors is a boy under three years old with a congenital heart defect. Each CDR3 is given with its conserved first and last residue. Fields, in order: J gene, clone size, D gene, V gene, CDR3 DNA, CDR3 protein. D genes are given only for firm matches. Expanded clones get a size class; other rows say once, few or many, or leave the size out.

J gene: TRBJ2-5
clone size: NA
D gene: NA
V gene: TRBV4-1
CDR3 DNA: TGCGCCAGCAGCCAACTACAGGGACCATTTCAAGAGACCCAGTACTTC
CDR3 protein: CASSQLQGPFQETQYF

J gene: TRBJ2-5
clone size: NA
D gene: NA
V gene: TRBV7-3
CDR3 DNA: TGTGCCAGCAGCCCGAAGTCTCGGGGAGAGACCCAGTACTTC
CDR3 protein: CASSPKSRGETQYF

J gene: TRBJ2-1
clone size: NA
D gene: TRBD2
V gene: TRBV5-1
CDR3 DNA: TGCGCCAGCAGCTTGTCATGGCTAGCGGGGGGGCCTTACAATGAGCAGTTCTTC
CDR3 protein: CASSLSWLAGGPYNEQFF

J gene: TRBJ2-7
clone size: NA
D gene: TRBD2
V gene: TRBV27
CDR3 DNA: TGTGCCAGCAGTTTAGGGATCGGGACTAGCCCTCACTACGAGCAGTACTTC
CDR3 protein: CASSLGIGTSPHYEQYF

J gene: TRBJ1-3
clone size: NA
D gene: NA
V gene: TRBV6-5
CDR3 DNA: TGTGCCAGCAGTGCAGGGTATCAAGCTGGAAACACCATATATTTT
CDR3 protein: CASSAGYQAGNTIYF

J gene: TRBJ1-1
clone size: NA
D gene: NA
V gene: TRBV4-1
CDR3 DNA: TGCGCCAGCTGGTCCGGGGGGGCTTCGAACACTGAAGCTTTCTTT
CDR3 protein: CASWSGGASNTEAFF

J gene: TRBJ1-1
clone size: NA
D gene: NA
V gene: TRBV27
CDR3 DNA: TGTGCCAGCAGTTTAGGAGCCAGAACCCATGAAGCTTTCTTT
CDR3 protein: CASSLGARTHEAFF

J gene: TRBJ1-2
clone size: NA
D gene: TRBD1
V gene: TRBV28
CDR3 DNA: TGTGCCAGCAGACGAGACAGGGGAGGAAGCTATGGCTACACCTTC
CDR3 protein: CASRRDRGGSYGYTF

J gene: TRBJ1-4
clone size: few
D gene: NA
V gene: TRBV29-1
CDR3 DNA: TGCAGCGTGTGCGGACAGAGTAATGAAAAACTGTTTTTT
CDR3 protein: CSVCGQSNEKLFF

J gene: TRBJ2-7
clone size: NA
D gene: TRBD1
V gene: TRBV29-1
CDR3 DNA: TGCAGCGTTCAACAGGGGAAGGGCTCCTACGAGCAGTACTTC
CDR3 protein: CSVQQGKGSYEQYF

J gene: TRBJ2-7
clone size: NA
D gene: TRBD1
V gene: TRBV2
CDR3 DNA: TGTGCCAGCAAGAGGGACAGCACCCTTGACGAGCAGTACTTC
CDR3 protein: CASKRDSTLDEQYF

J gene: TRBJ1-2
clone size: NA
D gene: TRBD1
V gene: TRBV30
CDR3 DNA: TGTGCCTGGGGCATAGGGGGCTCTCCCTATGGCTACACCTTC
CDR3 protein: CAWGIGGSPYGYTF

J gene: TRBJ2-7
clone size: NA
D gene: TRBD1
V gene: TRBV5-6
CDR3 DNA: TGTGCCAGCAGCTGCCCCGGGGACAGGGTCAACGAGCAGTACTTC
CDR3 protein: CASSCPGDRVNEQYF

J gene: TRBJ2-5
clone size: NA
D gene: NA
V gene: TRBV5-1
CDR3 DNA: TGCGCCAGCAGCTTGGCATTAGGGGTGTGGGAGACCCAGTACTTC
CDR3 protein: CASSLALGVWETQYF

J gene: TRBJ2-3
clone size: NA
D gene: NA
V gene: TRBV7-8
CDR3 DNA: TGTGCCAGCAGCCTTAAATGGGCCGGCACAGATACGCAGTATTTT
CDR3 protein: CASSLKWAGTDTQYF

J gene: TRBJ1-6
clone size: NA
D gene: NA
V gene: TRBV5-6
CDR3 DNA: TGTGCCAGCAGCCTCAAGCGGGGCAGCTCCTATAATTCACCCCTCCACTTT
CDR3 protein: CASSLKRGSSYNSPLHF

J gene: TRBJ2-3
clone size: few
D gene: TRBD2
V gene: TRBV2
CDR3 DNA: TGTGCCAGCAGAGCTACTAGCGTTAGCACAGATACGCAGTATTTT
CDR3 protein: CASRATSVSTDTQYF

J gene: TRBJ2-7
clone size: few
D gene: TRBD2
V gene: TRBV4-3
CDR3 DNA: TGCGCCAGCAGCCAAGTAAGCGGGAGGGGAAACGAGCAGTACTTC
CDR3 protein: CASSQVSGRGNEQYF

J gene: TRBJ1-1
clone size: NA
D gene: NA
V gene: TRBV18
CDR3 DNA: TGTGCCAGCTCACCCACAGGTCCTGAAGCTTTCTTT
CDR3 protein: CASSPTGPEAFF

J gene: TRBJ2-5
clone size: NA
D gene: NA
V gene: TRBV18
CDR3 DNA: TGTGCCAGCTCACCAGCAGTTAGGAGGGGAAGAATAAGGATGGAGACCCAGTACTTC
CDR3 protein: CASSPAVRRGRIRMETQYF

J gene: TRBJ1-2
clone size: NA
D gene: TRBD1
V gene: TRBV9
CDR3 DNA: TGTGCCAGCAGCCCAAGGGAGAGGGACAGGACCTATGGCTACACCTTC
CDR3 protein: CASSPRERDRTYGYTF

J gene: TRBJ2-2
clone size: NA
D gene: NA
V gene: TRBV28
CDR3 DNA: TGTGCCAGCAGCAACAGGGCATGGGAGACCGGGGAGCTGTTTTTT
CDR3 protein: CASSNRAWETGELFF

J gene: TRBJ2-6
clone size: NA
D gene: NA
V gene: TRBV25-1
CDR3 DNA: TGTGCCAGCAGGAAGGGCGGGGCACCTGGGGCCAACGTCCTGACTTTC
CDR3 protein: CASRKGGAPGANVLTF

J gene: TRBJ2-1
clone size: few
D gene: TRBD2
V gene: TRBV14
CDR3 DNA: TGTGCCAGCAGCGAAGGGGGTCTAGCGGGAGGGCCCTACAATGAGCAGTTCTTC
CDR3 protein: CASSEGGLAGGPYNEQFF

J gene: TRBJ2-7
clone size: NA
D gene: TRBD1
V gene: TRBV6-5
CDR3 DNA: TGTGCCAGCAGTTATGATAGGCAGGGGGAGTCCTACGAGCAGTACTTC
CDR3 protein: CASSYDRQGESYEQYF

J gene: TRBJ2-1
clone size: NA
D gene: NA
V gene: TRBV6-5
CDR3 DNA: TGTGCCAGCAGGAAGGGGGCAGGGGGGAATGAGCAGTTCTTC
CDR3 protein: CASRKGAGGNEQFF

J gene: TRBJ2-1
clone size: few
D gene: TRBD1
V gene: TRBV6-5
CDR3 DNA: TGTGCCAGCAGTTACTTTAACAGGGGGCTGAGTGAGCAGTTCTTC
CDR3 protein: CASSYFNRGLSEQFF

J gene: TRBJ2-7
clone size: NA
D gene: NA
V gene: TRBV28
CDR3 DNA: TGTGCCAGCAGCCTCGCGGGGATCACCTACGAGCAGTACTTC
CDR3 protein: CASSLAGITYEQYF

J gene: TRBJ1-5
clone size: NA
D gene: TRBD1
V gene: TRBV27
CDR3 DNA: TGTGCCAGCAGTCCGACAGGGCAACATCAGCCCCAGCATTTT
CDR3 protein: CASSPTGQHQPQHF

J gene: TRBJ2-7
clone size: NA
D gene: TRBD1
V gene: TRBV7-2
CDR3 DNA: TGTGCCAGCAGCCGGGACAGGGGAGCTTTCTACGAGCAGTACTTC
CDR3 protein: CASSRDRGAFYEQYF

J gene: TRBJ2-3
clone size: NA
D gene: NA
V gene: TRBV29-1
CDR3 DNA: TGCAGCGTTAGTTTTCTCCCGGGAGAGCGTGACTTGAGGCAGTATTTT
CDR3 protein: CSVSFLPGERDLRQYF

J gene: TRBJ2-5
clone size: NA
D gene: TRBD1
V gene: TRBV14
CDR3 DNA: TGTGCCAGCAGCCAAGACGGGGCCGGAACAGGGGTAGACCAAGAGACCCAGTACTTC
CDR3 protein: CASSQDGAGTGVDQETQYF

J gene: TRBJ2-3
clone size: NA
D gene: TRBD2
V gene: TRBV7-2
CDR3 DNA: TGTGCCAGCAGCTTAGCGCGCCTAGCGGGAGCAGATACGCAGTATTTT
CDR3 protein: CASSLARLAGADTQYF

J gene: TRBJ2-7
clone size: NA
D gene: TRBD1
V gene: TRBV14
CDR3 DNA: TGTGCCAGCAGCCACCACCCGGACCGGGACAGGGGCCACGAGCAGTACTTC
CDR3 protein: CASSHHPDRDRGHEQYF